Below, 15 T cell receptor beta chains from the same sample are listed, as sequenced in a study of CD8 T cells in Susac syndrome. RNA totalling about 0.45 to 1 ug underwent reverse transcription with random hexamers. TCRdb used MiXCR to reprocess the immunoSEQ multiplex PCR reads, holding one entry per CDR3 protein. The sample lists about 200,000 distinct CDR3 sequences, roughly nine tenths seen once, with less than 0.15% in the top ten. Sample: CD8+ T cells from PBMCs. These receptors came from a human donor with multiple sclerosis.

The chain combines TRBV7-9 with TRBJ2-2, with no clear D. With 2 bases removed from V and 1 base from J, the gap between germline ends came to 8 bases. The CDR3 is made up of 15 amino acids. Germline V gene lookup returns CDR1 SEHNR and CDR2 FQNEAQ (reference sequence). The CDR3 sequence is CASSLPTGNTGELFF. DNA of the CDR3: TGTGCCAGCAGCTTACCAACGGGGAACACCGGGGAGCTGTTTTTT.

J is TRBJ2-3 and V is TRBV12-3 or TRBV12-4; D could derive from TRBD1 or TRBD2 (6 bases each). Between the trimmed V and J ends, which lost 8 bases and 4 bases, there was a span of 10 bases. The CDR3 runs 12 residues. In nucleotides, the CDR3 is TGTGCCAGCCGGGGGCCTTCAGATACGCAGTATTTT. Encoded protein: CASRGPSDTQYF.

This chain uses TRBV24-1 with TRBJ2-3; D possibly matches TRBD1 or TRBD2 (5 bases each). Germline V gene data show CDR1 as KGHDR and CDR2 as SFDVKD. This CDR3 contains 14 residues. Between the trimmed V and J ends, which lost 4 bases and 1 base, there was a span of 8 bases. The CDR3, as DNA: TGTGCCACCAGTGACCGGGACCGCACAGATACGCAGTATTTT. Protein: CATSDRDRTDTQYF.

This CDR3 reads CASSLATLVGGAAGEQYF. CDR3 nucleotide sequence: TGTGCCAGCAGCTTAGCCACATTAGTTGGAGGGGCGGCTGGCGAGCAGTACTTC. The J gene is TRBJ2-7, the V gene TRBV7-2; the D gene is possibly TRBD2 (6 bases). Germline loops: CDR1 SGHTA, CDR2 FQGNSA. V was clipped by 0 bases and J by 6 bases, with 24 bases between them. CDR3 size: 18 residues.

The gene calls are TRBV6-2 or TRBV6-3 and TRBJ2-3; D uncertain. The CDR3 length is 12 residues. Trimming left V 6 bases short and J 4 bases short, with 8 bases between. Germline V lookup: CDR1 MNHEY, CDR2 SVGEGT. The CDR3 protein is CASRTNPDTQYF. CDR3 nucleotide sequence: TGTGCCAGCAGGACGAACCCAGATACGCAGTATTTT.

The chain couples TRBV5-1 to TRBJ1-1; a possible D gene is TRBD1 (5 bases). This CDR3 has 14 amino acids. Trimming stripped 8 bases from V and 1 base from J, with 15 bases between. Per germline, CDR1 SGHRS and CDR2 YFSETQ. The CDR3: CASDLRVGNTEAFF. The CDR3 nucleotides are TGCGCCAGTGATCTCAGGGTTGGGAACACTGAAGCTTTCTTT.

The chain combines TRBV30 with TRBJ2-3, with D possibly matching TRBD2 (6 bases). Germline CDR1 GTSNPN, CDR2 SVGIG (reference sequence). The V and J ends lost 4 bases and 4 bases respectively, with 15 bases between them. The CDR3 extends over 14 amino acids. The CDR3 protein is CAWMRGTSSDTQYF. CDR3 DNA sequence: TGTGCCTGGATGCGCGGGACTTCCTCAGATACGCAGTATTTT.

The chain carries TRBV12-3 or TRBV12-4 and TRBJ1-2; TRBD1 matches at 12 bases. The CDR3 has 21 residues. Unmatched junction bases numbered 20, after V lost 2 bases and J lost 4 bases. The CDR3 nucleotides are TGTGCCAGCAGTTTAAGGGACAGGGGGCGAGGATGGAACGCTGGGGGCTATGGCTACACCTTC. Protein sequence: CASSLRDRGRGWNAGGYGYTF.

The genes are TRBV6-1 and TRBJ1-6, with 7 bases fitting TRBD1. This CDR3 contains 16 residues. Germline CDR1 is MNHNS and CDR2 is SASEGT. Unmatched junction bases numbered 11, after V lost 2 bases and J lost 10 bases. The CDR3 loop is CASSERQGGLRSPLHF. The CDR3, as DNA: TGTGCCAGCAGTGAAAGACAGGGAGGCCTGCGATCACCCCTCCACTTT.

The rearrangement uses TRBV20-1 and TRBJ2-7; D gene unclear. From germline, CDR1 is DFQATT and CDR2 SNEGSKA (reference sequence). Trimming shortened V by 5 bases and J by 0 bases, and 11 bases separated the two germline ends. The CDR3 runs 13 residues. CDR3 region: CSAEPKSSYEQYF. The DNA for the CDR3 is TGCAGTGCTGAACCAAAAAGCTCCTACGAGCAGTACTTC.

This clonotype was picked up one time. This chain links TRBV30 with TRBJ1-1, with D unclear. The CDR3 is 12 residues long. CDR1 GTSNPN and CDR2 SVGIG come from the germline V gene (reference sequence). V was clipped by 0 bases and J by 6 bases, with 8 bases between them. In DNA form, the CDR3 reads TGTGCCTGGAGTGTACGGCAGCCTGAAGCTTTCTTT. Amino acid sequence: CAWSVRQPEAFF.

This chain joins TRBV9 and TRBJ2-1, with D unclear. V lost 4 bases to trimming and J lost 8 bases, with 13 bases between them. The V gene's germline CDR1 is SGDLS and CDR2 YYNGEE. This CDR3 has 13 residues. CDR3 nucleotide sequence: TGTGCCAGCAGCCCTACCCCGAGGCATGAGCAGTTCTTC. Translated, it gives CASSPTPRHEQFF. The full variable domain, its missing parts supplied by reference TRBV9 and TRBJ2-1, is DSGVTQTPKHLITATGQRVTLRCSPRSGDLSVYWYQQSLDQGLQFLIQYYNGEERAKGNILERFSAQQFPDLHSELNLSSLELGDSALYFCASSPTPRHEQFFGPGTRLTVL.

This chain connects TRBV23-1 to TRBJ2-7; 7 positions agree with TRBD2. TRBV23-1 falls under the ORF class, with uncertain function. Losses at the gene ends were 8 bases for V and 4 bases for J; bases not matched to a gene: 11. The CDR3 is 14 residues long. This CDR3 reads CASLRLAERYEQYF. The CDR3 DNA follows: TGCGCCAGCCTCCGACTAGCCGAAAGATACGAGCAGTACTTC.

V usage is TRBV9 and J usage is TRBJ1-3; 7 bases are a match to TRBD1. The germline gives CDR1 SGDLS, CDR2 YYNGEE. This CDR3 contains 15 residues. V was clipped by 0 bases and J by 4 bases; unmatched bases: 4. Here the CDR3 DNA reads TGTGCCAGCAGCGTAGATGGGACAGCGGGAAACACCATATATTTT. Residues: CASSVDGTAGNTIYF. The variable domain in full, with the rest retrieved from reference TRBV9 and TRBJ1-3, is DSGVTQTPKHLITATGQRVTLRCSPRSGDLSVYWYQQSLDQGLQFLIQYYNGEERAKGNILERFSAQQFPDLHSELNLSSLELGDSALYFCASSVDGTAGNTIYFGEGSWLTVV.

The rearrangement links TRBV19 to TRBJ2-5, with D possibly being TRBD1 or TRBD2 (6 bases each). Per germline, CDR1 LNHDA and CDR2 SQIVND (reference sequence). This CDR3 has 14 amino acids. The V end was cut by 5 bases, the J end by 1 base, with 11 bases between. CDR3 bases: TGTGCCAGTAGTCCCCGGGGGCCCCAAGAGACCCAGTACTTC. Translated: CASSPRGPQETQYF.